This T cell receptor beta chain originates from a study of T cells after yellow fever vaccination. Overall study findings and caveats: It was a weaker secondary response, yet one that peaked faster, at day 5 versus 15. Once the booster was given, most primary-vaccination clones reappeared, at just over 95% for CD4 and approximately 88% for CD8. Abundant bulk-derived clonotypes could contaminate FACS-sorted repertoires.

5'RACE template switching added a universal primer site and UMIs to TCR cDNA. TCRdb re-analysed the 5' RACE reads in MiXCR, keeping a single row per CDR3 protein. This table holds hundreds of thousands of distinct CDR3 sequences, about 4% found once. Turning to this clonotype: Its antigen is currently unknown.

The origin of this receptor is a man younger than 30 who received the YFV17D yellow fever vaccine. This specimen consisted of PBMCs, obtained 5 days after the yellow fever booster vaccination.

In DNA form, the CDR3 reads TGTGCCAGCAGTTTAGAGGGGACAGGGCCGTACGAGCAGTACGTC. Translating gives CASSLEGTGPYEQYV. The V and J genes are TRBV28 and TRBJ2-7, with TRBD1 identical over 9 bases. With V trimmed by 2 bases and J by 4 bases, 6 bases remained unmatched. This CDR3 spans 15 amino acids. Germline loops: CDR1 MDHEN, CDR2 SYDVKM.